A selection of T cell receptor beta chains follows, all from one sample in a study of vaccination and CD4 T cells after COVID-19. TCRdb processed the PCR reads anew with MiXCR; each CDR3 protein has one entry. Of over 11,000 distinct CDR3 sequences listed, less than 65% are singletons. These receptors' targets are unknown. Sequenced here: CD4+ T cells from blood, cultured in vitro, sampled before SARS-CoV-2 vaccination. These receptors all stem from a human donor who had recovered from COVID-19. The CDR3 runs from the conserved cysteine through the conserved F or W. D genes are given only for firm matches. Size is omitted from some rows. Given values are once, few, many or a class for expanded clones.

>13|few|.|TRBJ2-3|TRBV7-6
TGTGCCAGCAGCTTAGAACAACCGGATACGCAGTATTTT
CASSLEQPDTQYF
>15|.|.|TRBJ2-7|TRBV27
TGTGCCAGCAGTCCGCGTTTCACGGGGACCTACGAGCAGTACTTC
CASSPRFTGTYEQYF
>13|.|.|TRBJ1-2|TRBV7-9
TGTGCCAGCAGCTCCCCCGGAGGCTATGGCTACACCTTC
CASSSPGGYGYTF
>14|.|TRBD1|TRBJ2-7|TRBV11-3
TGTGCCAGCAGCTCGGGGGGGGACAGGGGCGAGCAGTACTTC
CASSSGGDRGEQYF
>13|.|.|TRBJ1-2|TRBV6-2/TRBV6-3
TGTGCCAGCAGATTAGCCGGCGGGTATGGCTACACCTTC
CASRLAGGYGYTF
>14|few|TRBD2|TRBJ2-5|TRBV20-1
TGCAGTGCTACGGCTAGCGGGAGGGTTGAGACCCAGTACTTC
CSATASGRVETQYF
>20|.|TRBD2|TRBJ2-3|TRBV7-2
TGTGCCAGCAGCCCTACGATGAGTAGCGGGGGGGGCAATTTCCCAGATACGCAGTATTTT
CASSPTMSSGGGNFPDTQYF
>16|.|.|TRBJ1-5|TRBV4-3
TGCGCCAGCAGCCAGGACTTAGAGGACAACAATCAGCCCCAGCATTTT
CASSQDLEDNNQPQHF
>13|.|.|TRBJ2-5|TRBV6-5
TGTGCCAGCAGTTTACAGCCAGGGGAGACCCAGTACTTC
CASSLQPGETQYF
>11|.|.|TRBJ2-3|TRBV27
TGTGCCAGCAGTAGCGCAGATACGCAGTATTTT
CASSSADTQYF
>12|.|.|TRBJ1-5|TRBV20-1
TGCAGTGCTAGAGAAGCGTGGGGGCCCCAGCATTTT
CSAREAWGPQHF
>19|few|TRBD1|TRBJ1-2|TRBV20-1
TGCAGTGCTAGACATTTTGGGCGGACAGGTGCCCTTAATGGGGATGGCTACACCTTC
CSARHFGRTGALNGDGYTF
>15|.|TRBD2|TRBJ2-2|TRBV11-2
TGTGCCAGCAGCCTAGCGGGAGCGAACACCGGGGAGCTGTTTTTT
CASSLAGANTGELFF
>14|.|TRBD2|TRBJ2-7|TRBV20-1
TGCAGTGCGGACGGGGGACTAGCGGGGGCCGAGCAGTACTTC
CSADGGLAGAEQYF
>16|.|TRBD1|TRBJ2-7|TRBV20-1
TGCAGTGCTAGAGCCTTGGACAGGCTTCACTCCTACGAGCAGTACTTC
CSARALDRLHSYEQYF
>20|.|TRBD1|TRBJ1-2|TRBV6-1
TGTGCCAGCAGACTAACAGGGGCCGCACTACGGGGGGGCCCCAACTATGGCTACACCTTC
CASRLTGAALRGGPNYGYTF
>14|few|.|TRBJ1-6|TRBV6-1
TGTGCCAGCAGGACAGTCCTTTATAATTCACCCCTCCACTTT
CASRTVLYNSPLHF
>15|few|TRBD1|TRBJ1-2|TRBV6-5
TGTGCCAGCAGTTACCGAGGACAGGGAAGCTATGGCTACACCTTC
CASSYRGQGSYGYTF
>11|once|.|TRBJ2-3|TRBV7-2
TGTGCCAGCAGCCCCCCCGGTACGCAGTATTTT
CASSPPGTQYF
>14|.|TRBD2|TRBJ2-7|TRBV27
TGTGCCAGCAGTTCTATAGCGGGAGTGTACGAGCAGTACTTC
CASSSIAGVYEQYF
>14|few|.|TRBJ1-2|TRBV27
TGTGCCAGCAGTTTTGGAGGGTCTCTAAGTGGCTACACCTTC
CASSFGGSLSGYTF
>12|.|.|TRBJ2-5|TRBV6-1
TGTGCCAGCAGTGGCATTAGAGGGACCCAGTACTTC
CASSGIRGTQYF
>14|few|.|TRBJ2-7|TRBV5-1
TGCGCCAGCAGCTTGACAGGTCACTCCTACGAGCAGTACTTC
CASSLTGHSYEQYF
>14|.|TRBD1|TRBJ2-7|TRBV7-2
TGTGCCAGCAGGCCAGGGGGCGCGGGATACGAGCAGTACTTC
CASRPGGAGYEQYF
>15|.|.|TRBJ2-1|TRBV6-1
TGTGCCAGCAGTGAATTCTCTATGGCGCGCAATGAGCAGTTCTTC
CASSEFSMARNEQFF
>12|.|.|TRBJ1-5|TRBV6-1
TGTGCCAGCAGTCTCGGGAATCAGCCCCAGCATTTT
CASSLGNQPQHF
>13|.|.|TRBJ2-7|TRBV15
TGTGCCACCAGCAGAGATAGTATCCACGAGCAGTACTTC
CATSRDSIHEQYF
>18|.|.|TRBJ2-6|TRBV24-1
TGTGCCACCAGTGCCGGAGCGGTTGGGGTCTCTGGGGCCAACGTCCTGACTTTC
CATSAGAVGVSGANVLTF
>14|.|.|TRBJ1-6|TRBV27
TGTGCCAGCAAACCACACACATTGAATTCACCCCTCCACTTT
CASKPHTLNSPLHF